Listed here are 25 T cell receptor beta chains from one sample, sequenced in a study of spatial heterogeneity in lung cancer. Study-level results: Tracking of tumor mutation counts was seen in expanded intratumoral alpha and beta TCR counts.

Their antigen targets remain unknown. TCRdb called the 5' RACE reads again in MiXCR, with one record for every CDR3 protein. The table has approximately 26,000 distinct CDR3 sequences, 8% to 10% seen once. Described time point: sample taken at primary tumor resection. This sample comprised lung tumor tissue, obtained at surgery. The receptors derive from a male donor with early-stage non-small cell lung cancer.

This clonotype was picked up many times. The rearrangement joins TRBV29-1 to TRBJ1-2; 8 nucleotides match TRBD1. Per the germline V gene, CDR1 is SQVTM and CDR2 is ANQGSEA. J gave up 3 bases and V 7 bases, and 4 bases lay outside the gene matches. The CDR3 spans 12 residues. CDR3 DNA sequence: TGCAGCGCTTTACAGGGGGACTATGGCTACACCTTC. It specifies CSALQGDYGYTF.

This clonotype was observed many times. This rearrangement joins TRBV28 to TRBJ2-4, with unresolved D. V was cut by 6 bases and J by 0 bases, with 9 bases left in between. Germline V gives CDR1 MDHEN, CDR2 SYDVKM. This CDR3 has 14 amino acids. CDR3 protein: CASSRSGAKNIQYF. In nucleotides, the CDR3 is TGTGCCAGCAGCCGCTCGGGAGCCAAAAACATTCAGTACTTC. The full variable domain, rest sourced from reference TRBV28 and TRBJ2-4, is DVKVTQSSRYLVKRTGEKVFLECVQDMDHENMFWYRQDPGLGLRLIYFSYDVKMKEKGDIPEGYSVSREKKERFSLILESASTNQTSMYLCASSRSGAKNIQYFGAGTRLSVL.

This clonotype was detected a few times. The V gene is TRBV29-1, the J gene TRBJ1-1, with 10 positions matching TRBD1. Per germline, CDR1 SQVTM and CDR2 ANQGSEA. The CDR3 covers 16 residues. J was trimmed by 5 bases and V by 8 bases; bases with no gene match: 17. CDR3 bases: TGCAGCACCCCGACAGGGGGCGGCCCGTCCCAAACTGAAGCTTTCTTT. Protein sequence: CSTPTGGGPSQTEAFF.

In its sample, this clonotype was seen many times. V usage is TRBV20-1 and J usage is TRBJ2-7; D possibly corresponds to TRBD1 (5 bases). From germline, CDR1 is DFQATT and CDR2 SNEGSKA (reference sequence). This CDR3 comprises 15 residues. Trimming removed 6 bases at V and 3 bases at J, with 21 bases between. DNA of the CDR3: TGCAGTGCCAACGCCCGACCTGGACACCTCTACGAGCAGTACTTC. Its translation: CSANARPGHLYEQYF.

This clonotype was counted between two and nine times. The chain recombines TRBV20-1 with TRBJ2-7, with TRBD2 matching 9 bases. Per germline, CDR1 DFQATT and CDR2 SNEGSKA (reference sequence). The CDR3 length is 14 residues. V trimming: 5 bases; J trimming: 4 bases; junction bases outside the gene matches: 9. The CDR3 DNA reads TGCAGTGCTTCTAGCGGGACGGCGGCTTACGAGCAGTACTTC. Translated, it gives CSASSGTAAYEQYF.

At least ten counts were recorded for this clonotype. This chain connects TRBV5-4 to TRBJ2-5; tentatively, D is TRBD1 or TRBD2 (6 bases each). V lost 0 bases to trimming and J lost 7 bases, with 10 bases between them. The V gene's germline CDR1 is SGHNT and CDR2 YYREEE (reference sequence). The CDR3 is made up of 13 amino acids. The CDR3 nucleotides are TGTGCCAGCAGCTTGGAGGGGGGTTGGACCCAGTACTTC. It yields the protein CASSLEGGWTQYF.

This clonotype was seen ten or more times. The gene calls are TRBV5-1 and TRBJ1-1, with D unresolved. There are 12 residues in the CDR3. Between the trimmed V and J ends, which lost 4 bases and 4 bases, there was a span of 8 bases. Germline lookup yields CDR1 SGHRS and CDR2 YFSETQ. The CDR3 nucleotides read TGCGCCAGCAGCCCGGGCTTCACTGAAGCTTTCTTT. Its protein is CASSPGFTEAFF.

This clonotype counts as medium-sized. The chain links TRBV9 to TRBJ2-7, with TRBD1 as a possible D gene (6 bases). Trimming took 4 bases from V and 4 from J, leaving 15 bases between them. CDR1 and CDR2 from the germline V gene are SGDLS and YYNGEE. The CDR3 runs 14 residues. The CDR3 loop is CASSFPGQWYEQYF. The CDR3 DNA is TGTGCCAGCAGCTTTCCGGGACAATGGTACGAGCAGTACTTC.

The sample holds many counts of this clonotype. The rearrangement links TRBV11-1 to TRBJ2-1; the D gene is possibly TRBD1 (5 bases). The CDR3 covers 16 residues. V was shortened by 5 bases and J by 9 bases, with 23 bases between the two germline ends. Germline assignment: CDR1 SGHAT and CDR2 FQDESV (reference sequence). The CDR3 reads CASSQGPGHPRREQFF. In DNA, the CDR3 is TGTGCCAGCAGCCAAGGGCCAGGACACCCTAGGCGTGAGCAGTTCTTC. The full variable domain, with the rest looked up from reference TRBV11-1 and TRBJ2-1, is EAEVAQSPRYKITEKSQAVAFWCDPISGHATLYWYRQILGQGPELLVQFQDESVVDDSQLPKDRFSAERLKGVDSTLKIQPAELGDSAMYLCASSQGPGHPRREQFFGPGTRLTVL.

The table lists this clonotype with a few counts. This chain links TRBV7-2 with TRBJ2-5, with D perhaps matching TRBD1 or TRBD2 (7 bases each). Looked up from germline, CDR1 is SGHTA and CDR2 is FQGNSA. The CDR3 is made up of 16 amino acids. The V end was cut by 5 bases, the J end by 0 bases, with 16 bases between. CDR3 sequence reads: CASSPQGGVYQETQYF. The CDR3, as DNA: TGTGCCAGCAGCCCGCAGGGGGGGGTTTACCAAGAGACCCAGTACTTC.

This clonotype is deemed medium-sized. The chain joins TRBV7-9 to TRBJ2-2; D remains ambiguous. The V end lost 5 bases, the J end lost 3 bases, and 13 bases lay between the germline ends. Looked up from germline, CDR1 is SEHNR and CDR2 is FQNEAQ (reference sequence). The CDR3 totals 15 residues. The CDR3 protein is CASSHPSQDTGELFF. CDR3 nucleotide sequence: TGTGCCAGCAGCCATCCCTCTCAAGACACCGGGGAGCTGTTTTTT. The variable domain in full, completed from reference TRBV7-9 and TRBJ2-2, reads DTGVSQNPRHKITKRGQNVTFRCDPISEHNRLYWYRQTLGQGPEFLTYFQNEAQLEKSRLLSDRFSAERPKGSFSTLEIQRTEQGDSAMYLCASSHPSQDTGELFFGEGSRLTVL.

This clonotype was picked up many times. This sequence joins TRBV9 and TRBJ2-5; a weak D match, TRBD1 (6 bases). The CDR3 is 14 amino acids. V gave up 0 bases and J gave up 4 bases, with 10 bases separating them. Germline loops: CDR1 SGDLS, CDR2 YYNGEE. CDR3 bases: TGTGCCAGCAGCGTAGTAAGGGGGTTAGAGACCCAGTACTTC. Translating gives CASSVVRGLETQYF. The whole variable domain, filled in from reference TRBV9 and TRBJ2-5, reads DSGVTQTPKHLITATGQRVTLRCSPRSGDLSVYWYQQSLDQGLQFLIQYYNGEERAKGNILERFSAQQFPDLHSELNLSSLELGDSALYFCASSVVRGLETQYFGPGTRLLVL.

This clonotype was seen ten or more times. The V gene is TRBV7-2, the J gene TRBJ2-3; D may be TRBD2 (7 bases). CDR3 length: 16 amino acids. Germline V CDR1 and CDR2: SGHTA, FQGNSA. Trimming took 7 bases from V and 9 from J, leaving 26 bases between them. The CDR3 region has the DNA TGTGCCAGCACCCTGGAGGGGGGGGCGGGGTACTCCACGCAGTATTTT. Translating gives CASTLEGGAGYSTQYF.

This clonotype was seen a few times. The V call is TRBV7-3, the J call TRBJ1-3, with a weak D call TRBD1 (6 bases). In germline, CDR1 is SGHTA, CDR2 FQGTGA. CDR3 length equals 13 residues. Trimming left V 6 bases short and J 4 bases short, with 10 bases between. CDR3 sequence reads: CASSTGSGNTIYF. CDR3 nucleotides: TGTGCCAGCAGTACAGGGTCCGGAAACACCATATATTTT.

This clonotype occurred a few times. V is TRBV18 and J is TRBJ1-5; D unresolved. Trimming took 3 bases from V and 4 from J, leaving 7 bases between them. The CDR3 is 13 residues long. Germline CDR1 and CDR2: KGHSH and LQKENI. The DNA of the CDR3 is TGTGCCAGCTCACCGGCGGTTAATCAGCCCCAGCATTTT. This gives the protein CASSPAVNQPQHF.

This clonotype was detected many times. CDR3 sequence (DNA): TGCGCCAGCAGCTTGGCCGGGGGATCATTTAACGTCCTGACTTTC. Its protein product is CASSLAGGSFNVLTF. The chain combines TRBV5-1 with TRBJ2-6; TRBD2 is a possible D gene (6 bases). V lost 0 bases to trimming and J lost 10 bases, with 14 bases between them. The CDR3 contains 15 residues. CDR1 is SGHRS and CDR2 is YFSETQ in the germline V gene.

This clonotype is medium-sized (0.01 to 0.1%) by share. This chain connects TRBV11-1 to TRBJ2-1, with 10 bases fitting TRBD2. The CDR3 contains 16 residues. Germline V gene sequence: CDR1 SGHAT, CDR2 FQDESV (reference sequence). J gave up 2 bases and V 1 base, and 2 bases lay outside the gene matches. The CDR3 here is CASSLGTSGAYNEQFF. The DNA for the CDR3 is TGTGCCAGCAGCTTAGGAACTAGCGGGGCCTACAATGAGCAGTTCTTC. Complete variable domain (other parts from reference TRBV11-1 and TRBJ2-1): EAEVAQSPRYKITEKSQAVAFWCDPISGHATLYWYRQILGQGPELLVQFQDESVVDDSQLPKDRFSAERLKGVDSTLKIQPAELGDSAMYLCASSLGTSGAYNEQFFGPGTRLTVL.

This clonotype appeared many times. The chain has TRBV7-9 and TRBJ1-4; no firm D call. V gave up 5 bases and J gave up 10 bases, with 17 bases separating them. Germline lookup yields CDR1 SEHNR and CDR2 FQNEAQ (reference sequence). CDR3 length: 14 residues. The CDR3 nucleotides are TGTGCCAGCAGCCCCCCCGGCGAGTTCGGAAAACTGTTTTTT. Encoded protein: CASSPPGEFGKLFF.

This clonotype was recorded a few times. The chain uses TRBV7-2 and TRBJ2-1; D may match TRBD1 or TRBD2 (5 bases each). This CDR3 has 13 amino acids. Trimming left V 11 bases short and J 7 bases short, with 18 bases between. Germline V lookup: CDR1 SGHTA, CDR2 FQGNSA. The CDR3 nucleotides read TGTGCCTGGGGCGGGCCCGCGGTGAATGAGCAGTTCTTC. It is translated as CAWGGPAVNEQFF.

A few counts support this clonotype. The chain joins TRBV20-1 to TRBJ2-1, with D possibly TRBD2 on 7 matching bases. Trimming cost V 5 bases and J 2 bases, with 16 bases left between them. The CDR3 runs 15 residues. CDR1 is DFQATT, CDR2 SNEGSKA, per germline (reference sequence). This chain's CDR3 is CSAGWTGGPYNEQFF. In DNA form, the CDR3 reads TGCAGTGCTGGTTGGACGGGGGGCCCCTACAATGAGCAGTTCTTC.

This clonotype has at least ten counts. This sequence joins TRBV7-8 and TRBJ2-4; TRBD1 might be the D (6 bases). CDR3 length: 20 residues. Germline CDR1 is SGHVS and CDR2 is FQNEAQ. V was trimmed by 4 bases and J by 4 bases, leaving 29 bases between them. CDR3 nucleotides: TGTGCCAGCAGCTGGCCCTCAGGGCAGGGGCATTACTCGGATAAAAACATTCAGTACTTC. Translated: CASSWPSGQGHYSDKNIQYF.

In its sample, this clonotype is medium-sized. The V and J genes are TRBV7-2 and TRBJ2-3; no clear D. With 0 bases removed from V and 5 bases from J, the gap between germline ends came to 9 bases. Per the germline V gene, CDR1 is SGHTA and CDR2 is FQGNSA. The CDR3 is 14 amino acids. CDR3 sequence reads: CASSLAWGGDTQYF. The CDR3, as DNA: TGTGCCAGCAGCTTAGCATGGGGTGGAGATACGCAGTATTTT. The whole variable domain, remainder taken from reference TRBV7-2 and TRBJ2-3, is GAGVSQSPSNKVTEKGKDVELRCDPISGHTALYWYRQSLGQGLEFLIYFQGNSAPDKSGLPSDRFSAERTGGSVSTLTIQRTQQEDSAVYLCASSLAWGGDTQYFGPGTRLTVL.

This clonotype has ten or more counts. V and J are TRBV18 and TRBJ1-1; perhaps TRBD1 as D (5 bases). Germline V CDR1 and CDR2: KGHSH, LQKENI. Trimming left V 6 bases short and J 3 bases short, with 14 bases between. This CDR3 contains 14 residues. For the CDR3, the DNA is TGTGCCAGCTCCCCGACCGGGGACTACACTGAAGCTTTCTTT. Its translation is CASSPTGDYTEAFF.

The rearrangement uses TRBV11-2 and TRBJ2-2; 9 positions agree with TRBD2. V lost 4 bases, J lost 7 bases, and 13 bases stayed unmatched. Germline CDR1 SGHAT, CDR2 FQNNGV. The CDR3 consists of 17 residues. CDR3 sequence (DNA): TGTGCCAGCAGCTCCTTAAGCGGGAGGACCAGCGTCGGGGAGCTGTTTTTT. It is translated as CASSSLSGRTSVGELFF. Looking up the rest from reference TRBV11-2 and TRBJ2-2 gives the full variable domain: EAGVAQSPRYKIIEKRQSVAFWCNPISGHATLYWYQQILGQGPKLLIQFQNNGVVDDSQLPKDRFSAERLKGVDSTLKIQPAKLEDSAVYLCASSSLSGRTSVGELFFGEGSRLTVL.

This clonotype was picked up many times. The V call is TRBV11-3, the J call TRBJ2-1; perhaps TRBD1 as D (6 bases). This CDR3 has 13 amino acids. Germline-derived CDR1 and CDR2 are SGHNT and YENEEA. Trimming cost V 0 bases and J 9 bases, with 9 bases left between them. The CDR3 reads CASSLEQGTEQFF. CDR3 coding DNA: TGTGCCAGCAGCTTAGAACAGGGTACTGAGCAGTTCTTC.